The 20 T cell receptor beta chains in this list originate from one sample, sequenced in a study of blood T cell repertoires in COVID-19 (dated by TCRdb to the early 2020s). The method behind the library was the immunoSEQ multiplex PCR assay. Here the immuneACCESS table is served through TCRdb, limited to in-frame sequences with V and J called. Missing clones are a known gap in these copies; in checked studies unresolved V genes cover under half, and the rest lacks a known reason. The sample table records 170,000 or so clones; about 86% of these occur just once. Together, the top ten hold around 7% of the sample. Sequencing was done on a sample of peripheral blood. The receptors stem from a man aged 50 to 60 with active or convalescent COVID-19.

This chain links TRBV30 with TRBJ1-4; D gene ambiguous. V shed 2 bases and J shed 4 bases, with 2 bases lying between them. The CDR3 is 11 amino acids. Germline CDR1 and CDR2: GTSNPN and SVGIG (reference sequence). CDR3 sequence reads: CAWSYNEKLFF. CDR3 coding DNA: TGTGCCTGGAGTTATAATGAAAAACTGTTTTTT. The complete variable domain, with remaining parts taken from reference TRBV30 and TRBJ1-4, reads SQTIHQWPATLVQPVGSPLSLECTVEGTSNPNLYWYRQAAGRGLQLLFYSVGIGQISSEVPQNLSASRPQDRQFILSSKKLLLSDSGFYLCAWSYNEKLFFGSGTQLSVL.

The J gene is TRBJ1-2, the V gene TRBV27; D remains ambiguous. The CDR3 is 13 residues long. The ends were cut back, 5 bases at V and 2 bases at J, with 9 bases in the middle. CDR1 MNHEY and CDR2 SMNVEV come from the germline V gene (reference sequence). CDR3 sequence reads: CASSPHFNYGYTF. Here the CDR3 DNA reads TGTGCCAGCAGTCCCCACTTCAACTATGGCTACACCTTC.

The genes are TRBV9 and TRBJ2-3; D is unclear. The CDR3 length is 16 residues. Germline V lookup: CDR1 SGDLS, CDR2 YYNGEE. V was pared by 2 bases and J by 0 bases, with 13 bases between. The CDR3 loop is CASSVHATSSTDTQYF. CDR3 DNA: TGTGCCAGCAGCGTGCACGCGACATCTAGCACAGATACGCAGTATTTT.

The CDR3 DNA reads as TGTGCTAGTGGTCTTCAAGGGGCCTATAATTCACCCCTCCACTTT. Its protein product is CASGLQGAYNSPLHF. V usage is TRBV12-5 and J usage is TRBJ1-6, with D possibly TRBD1 on 5 matching bases. The CDR3 totals 15 residues. The V end was cut by 5 bases, the J end by 2 bases, with 10 bases between. Germline V gene sequence: CDR1 LGHNT, CDR2 FRNRAP.

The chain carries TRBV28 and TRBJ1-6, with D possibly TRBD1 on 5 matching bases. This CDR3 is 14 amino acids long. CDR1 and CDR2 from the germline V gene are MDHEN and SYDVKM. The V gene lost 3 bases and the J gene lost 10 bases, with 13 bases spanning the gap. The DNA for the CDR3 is TGTGCCAGCAGTTTGGGGGGTTATGGCTCACCCCTCCACTTT. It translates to CASSLGGYGSPLHF. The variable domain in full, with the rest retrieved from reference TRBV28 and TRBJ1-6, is DVKVTQSSRYLVKRTGEKVFLECVQDMDHENMFWYRQDPGLGLRLIYFSYDVKMKEKGDIPEGYSVSREKKERFSLILESASTNQTSMYLCASSLGGYGSPLHFGNGTRLTVT.

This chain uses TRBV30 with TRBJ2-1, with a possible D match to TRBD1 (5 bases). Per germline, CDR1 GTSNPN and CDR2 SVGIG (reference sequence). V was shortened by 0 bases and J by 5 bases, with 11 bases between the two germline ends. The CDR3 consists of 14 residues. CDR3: CAWSVQDKNNEQFF. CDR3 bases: TGTGCCTGGAGTGTACAGGACAAGAACAATGAGCAGTTCTTC.

The CDR3 spells CASSDPPDYGYTF. CDR3 bases: TGTGCCAGCAGTGATCCACCGGACTATGGCTACACCTTC. The chain combines TRBV6-1 with TRBJ1-2; no firm D call. With 3 bases removed from V and 3 bases from J, the gap between germline ends came to 8 bases. This CDR3 contains 13 residues. Germline lookup yields CDR1 MNHNS and CDR2 SASEGT.

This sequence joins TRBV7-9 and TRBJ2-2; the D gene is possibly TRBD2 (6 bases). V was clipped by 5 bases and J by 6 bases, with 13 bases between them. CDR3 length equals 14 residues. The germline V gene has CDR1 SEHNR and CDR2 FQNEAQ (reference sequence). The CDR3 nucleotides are TGTGCCAGCAGCCCTCGACTAGGACCCGGGGAGCTGTTTTTT. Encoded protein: CASSPRLGPGELFF.

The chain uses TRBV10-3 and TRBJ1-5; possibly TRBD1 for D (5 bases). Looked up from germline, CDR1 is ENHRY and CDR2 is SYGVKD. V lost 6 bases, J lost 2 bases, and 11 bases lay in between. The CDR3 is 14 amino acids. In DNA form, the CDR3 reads TGTGCCATCAGGGAAGACAGAGGCAATCAGCCCCAGCATTTT. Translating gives CAIREDRGNQPQHF.

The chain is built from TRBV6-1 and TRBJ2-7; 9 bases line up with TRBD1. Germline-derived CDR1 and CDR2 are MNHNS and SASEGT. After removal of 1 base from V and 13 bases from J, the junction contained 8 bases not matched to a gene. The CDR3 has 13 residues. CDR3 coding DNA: TGTGCCAGCAGTGAAGTAGAGGGGACAGGGTTATACTTC. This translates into CASSEVEGTGLYF.

The CDR3 DNA reads as TGCGCCAGCAGCTTGGCGGACAGGGGTTCGAGGGAGACCCAGTACTTC. It specifies CASSLADRGSRETQYF. The J gene is TRBJ2-5, the V gene TRBV5-1; 9 bases line up with TRBD1. There are 16 residues in the CDR3. Germline CDR1 is SGHRS and CDR2 is YFSETQ. With 0 bases clipped from V and 5 bases from J, the junction kept 8 bases outside the gene matches.

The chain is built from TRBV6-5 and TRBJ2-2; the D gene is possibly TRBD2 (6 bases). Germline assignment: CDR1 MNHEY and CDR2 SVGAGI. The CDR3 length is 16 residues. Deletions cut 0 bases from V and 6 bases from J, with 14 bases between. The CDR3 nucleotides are TGTGCCAGCAGTTACTCGATTTTGCGGGACGCCGGGGAGCTGTTTTTT. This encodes CASSYSILRDAGELFF.

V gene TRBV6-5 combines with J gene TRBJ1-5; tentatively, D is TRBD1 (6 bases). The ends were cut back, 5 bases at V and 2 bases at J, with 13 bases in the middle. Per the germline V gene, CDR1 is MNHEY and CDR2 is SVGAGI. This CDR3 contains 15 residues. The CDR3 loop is CASSPYRAGNQPQHF. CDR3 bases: TGTGCCAGCAGTCCCTACAGGGCTGGCAATCAGCCCCAGCATTTT.

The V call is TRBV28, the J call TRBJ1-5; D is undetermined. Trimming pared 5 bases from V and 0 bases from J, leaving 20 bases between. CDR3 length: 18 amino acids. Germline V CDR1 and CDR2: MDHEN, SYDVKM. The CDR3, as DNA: TGTGCCAGCAGTCCTTCAACCGGACTCGGGTCTAGCAATCAGCCCCAGCATTTT. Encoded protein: CASSPSTGLGSSNQPQHF.

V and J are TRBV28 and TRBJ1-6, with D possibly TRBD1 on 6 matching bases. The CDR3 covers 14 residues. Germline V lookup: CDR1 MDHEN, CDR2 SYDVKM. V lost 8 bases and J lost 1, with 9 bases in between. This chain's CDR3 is CASLTGSYNSPLHF. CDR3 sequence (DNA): TGTGCCAGCCTTACAGGGTCCTATAATTCACCCCTCCACTTT.

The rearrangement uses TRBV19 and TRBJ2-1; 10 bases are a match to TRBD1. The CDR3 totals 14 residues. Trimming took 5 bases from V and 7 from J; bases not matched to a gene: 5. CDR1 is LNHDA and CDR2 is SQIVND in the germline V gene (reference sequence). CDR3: CASSPTGGWNEQFF. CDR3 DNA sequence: TGTGCCAGTAGTCCGACAGGGGGCTGGAATGAGCAGTTCTTC.

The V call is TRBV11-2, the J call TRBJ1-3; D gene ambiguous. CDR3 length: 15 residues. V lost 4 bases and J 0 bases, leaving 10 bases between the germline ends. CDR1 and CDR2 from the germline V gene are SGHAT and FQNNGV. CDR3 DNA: TGTGCCAGCAGCTATGGCAGAAGCTCTGGAAACACCATATATTTT. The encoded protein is CASSYGRSSGNTIYF.

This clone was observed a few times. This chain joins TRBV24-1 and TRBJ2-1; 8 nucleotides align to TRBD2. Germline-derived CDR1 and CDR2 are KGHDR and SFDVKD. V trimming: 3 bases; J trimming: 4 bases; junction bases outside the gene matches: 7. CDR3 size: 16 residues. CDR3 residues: CATSDALAELYNEQFF. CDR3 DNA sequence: TGTGCCACCAGTGATGCACTAGCGGAGCTATACAATGAGCAGTTCTTC.

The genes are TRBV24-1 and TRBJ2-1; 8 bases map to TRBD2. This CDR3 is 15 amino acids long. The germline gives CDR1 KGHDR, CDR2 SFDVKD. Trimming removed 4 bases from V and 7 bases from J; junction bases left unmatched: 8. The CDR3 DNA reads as TGTGCCACCAGTGACCATCGGACGGGGGGGAATGAGCAGTTCTTC. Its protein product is CATSDHRTGGNEQFF.

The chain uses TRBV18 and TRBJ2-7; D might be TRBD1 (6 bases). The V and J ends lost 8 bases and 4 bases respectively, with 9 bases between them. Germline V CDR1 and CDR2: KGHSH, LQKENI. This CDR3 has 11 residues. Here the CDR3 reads CASTGSYEQYF. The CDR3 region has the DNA TGTGCCAGCACAGGGTCTTACGAGCAGTACTTC.